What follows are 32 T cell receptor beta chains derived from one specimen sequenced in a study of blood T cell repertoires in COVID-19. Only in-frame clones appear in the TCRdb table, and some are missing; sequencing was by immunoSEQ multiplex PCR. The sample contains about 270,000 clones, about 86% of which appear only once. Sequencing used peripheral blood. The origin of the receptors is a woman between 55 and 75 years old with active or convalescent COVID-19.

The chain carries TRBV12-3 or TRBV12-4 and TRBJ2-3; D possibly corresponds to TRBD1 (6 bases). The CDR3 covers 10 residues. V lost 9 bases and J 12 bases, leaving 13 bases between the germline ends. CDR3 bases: TGTGCCAGTGGTTGGGACACACAGTATTTT. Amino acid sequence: CASGWDTQYF.

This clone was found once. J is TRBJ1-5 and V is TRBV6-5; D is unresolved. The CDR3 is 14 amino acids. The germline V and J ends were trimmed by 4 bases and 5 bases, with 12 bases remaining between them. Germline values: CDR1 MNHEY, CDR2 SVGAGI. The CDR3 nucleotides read TGTGCCAGCAGTTCCCCCGGGTGGGATCAGCCCCAGCATTTT. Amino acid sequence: CASSSPGWDQPQHF.

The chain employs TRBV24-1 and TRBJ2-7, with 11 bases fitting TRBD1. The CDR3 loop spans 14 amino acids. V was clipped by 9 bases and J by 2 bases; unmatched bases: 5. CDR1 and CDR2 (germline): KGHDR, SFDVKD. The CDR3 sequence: CATHGQGAPYEQYF. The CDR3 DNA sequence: TGTGCCACCCACGGACAGGGGGCTCCCTACGAGCAGTACTTC.

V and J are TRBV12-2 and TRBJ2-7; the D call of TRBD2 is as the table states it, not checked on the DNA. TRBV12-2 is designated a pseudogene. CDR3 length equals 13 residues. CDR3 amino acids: CASRPGGGCEQYF. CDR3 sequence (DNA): TGTGCAAGTCGCCCCGGGGGGGGGTGCGAGCAGTACTTC.

CDR3 protein: CASSSIHEQYF. As DNA, the CDR3 is TGTGCCAGCAGCTCCATCCACGAGCAGTACTTC. The rearrangement uses TRBV7-8 and TRBJ2-7, with D hard to call. The CDR3 covers 11 residues. CDR1 is SGHVS and CDR2 is FQNEAQ in the germline V gene. Trimming pared 4 bases from V and 5 bases from J, leaving 6 bases between.

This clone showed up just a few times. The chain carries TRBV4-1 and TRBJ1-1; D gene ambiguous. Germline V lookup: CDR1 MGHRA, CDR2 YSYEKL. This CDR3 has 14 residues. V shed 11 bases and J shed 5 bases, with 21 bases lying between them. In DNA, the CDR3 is TGCGCCGTCGCCATCCCCGGGGTAGGGACTGAAGCTTTCTTT. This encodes CAVAIPGVGTEAFF.

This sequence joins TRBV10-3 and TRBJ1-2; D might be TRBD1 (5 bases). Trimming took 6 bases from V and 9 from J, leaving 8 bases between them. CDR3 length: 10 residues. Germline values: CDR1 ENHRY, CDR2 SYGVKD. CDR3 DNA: TGTGCCATCAGGGACATGAGCTACACCTTC. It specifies CAIRDMSYTF.

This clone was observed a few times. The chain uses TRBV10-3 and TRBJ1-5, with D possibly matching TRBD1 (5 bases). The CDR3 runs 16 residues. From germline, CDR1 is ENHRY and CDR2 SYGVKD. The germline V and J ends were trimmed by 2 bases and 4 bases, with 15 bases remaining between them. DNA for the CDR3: TGTGCCATCAGTGAGGCCCCCTTGGGGCCTAATCAGCCCCAGCATTTT. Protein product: CAISEAPLGPNQPQHF.

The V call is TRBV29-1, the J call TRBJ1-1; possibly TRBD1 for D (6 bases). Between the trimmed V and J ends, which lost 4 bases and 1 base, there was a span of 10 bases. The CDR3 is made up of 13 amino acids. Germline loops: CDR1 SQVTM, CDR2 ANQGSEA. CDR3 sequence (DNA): TGCAGCGTTGGGACAGTACCGAACACTGAAGCTTTCTTT. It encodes CSVGTVPNTEAFF.

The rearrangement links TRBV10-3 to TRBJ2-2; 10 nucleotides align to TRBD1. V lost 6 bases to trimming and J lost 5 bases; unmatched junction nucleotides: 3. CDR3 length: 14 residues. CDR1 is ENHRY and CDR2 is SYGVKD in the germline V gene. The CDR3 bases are TGTGCCATCAGGGGGACAGGGGTGACCGGGGAGCTGTTTTTT. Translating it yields CAIRGTGVTGELFF.

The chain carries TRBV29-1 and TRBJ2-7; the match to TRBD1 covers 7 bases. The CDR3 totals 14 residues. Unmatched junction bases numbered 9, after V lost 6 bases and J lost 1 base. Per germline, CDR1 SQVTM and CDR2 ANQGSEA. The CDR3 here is CSVGQAGRSYEQYF. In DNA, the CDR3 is TGCAGCGTAGGACAGGCGGGCAGGTCCTACGAGCAGTACTTC.

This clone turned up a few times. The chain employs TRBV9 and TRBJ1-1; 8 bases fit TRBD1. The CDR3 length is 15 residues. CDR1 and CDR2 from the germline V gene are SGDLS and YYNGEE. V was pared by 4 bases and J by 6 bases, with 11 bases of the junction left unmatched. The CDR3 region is CASSTLDRAGAEAFF. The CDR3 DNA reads TGTGCCAGCAGCACTTTGGACAGGGCGGGCGCTGAAGCTTTCTTT.

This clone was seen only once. CDR3 protein: CASSFNPGGESGYTF. CDR3 in DNA: TGTGCCAGCAGCTTTAACCCGGGGGGGGAGAGTGGCTACACCTTC. The rearrangement uses TRBV11-2 and TRBJ1-2; a weak D match, TRBD1 (5 bases). The germline CDR1 and CDR2 sequences are SGHAT and FQNNGV. V was trimmed by 3 bases and J by 7 bases, leaving 18 bases between them. This CDR3 is 15 amino acids long.

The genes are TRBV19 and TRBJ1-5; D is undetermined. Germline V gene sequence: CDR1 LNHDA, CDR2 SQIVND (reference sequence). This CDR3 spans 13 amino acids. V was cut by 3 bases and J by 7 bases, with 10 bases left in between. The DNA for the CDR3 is TGTGCCAGTAGTATCTCCGGGAGACAGCCCCAGCATTTT. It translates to CASSISGRQPQHF.

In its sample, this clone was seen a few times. The CDR3 loop is CASSLGTGEEVNTEAFF. CDR3 coding DNA: TGTGCCAGTAGTCTCGGGACAGGGGAAGAGGTGAACACTGAAGCTTTCTTT. The chain uses TRBV19 and TRBJ1-1, with 10 positions matching TRBD1. After removal of 5 bases from V and 0 bases from J, the junction contained 9 bases not matched to a gene. Germline assignment: CDR1 LNHDA and CDR2 SQIVND (reference sequence). The CDR3 loop spans 17 amino acids.

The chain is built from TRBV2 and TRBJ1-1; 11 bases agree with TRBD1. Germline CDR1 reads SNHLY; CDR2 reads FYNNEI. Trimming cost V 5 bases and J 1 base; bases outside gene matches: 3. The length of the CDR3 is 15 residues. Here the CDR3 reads CASSRDRGANTEAFF. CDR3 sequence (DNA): TGTGCCAGCAGTAGGGACAGGGGGGCGAACACTGAAGCTTTCTTT. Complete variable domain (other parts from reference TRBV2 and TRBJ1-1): EPEVTQTPSHQVTQMGQEVILRCVPISNHLYFYWYRQILGQKVEFLVSFYNNEISEKSEIFDDQFSVERPDGSNFTLKIRSTKLEDSAMYFCASSRDRGANTEAFFGQGTRLTVV.

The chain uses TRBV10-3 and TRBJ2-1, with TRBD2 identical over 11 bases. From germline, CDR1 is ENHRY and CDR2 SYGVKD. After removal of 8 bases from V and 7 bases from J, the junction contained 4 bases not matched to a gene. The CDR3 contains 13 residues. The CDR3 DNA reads TGTGCCATCCCGGGACTAGCGGATAATGAGCAGTTCTTC. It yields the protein CAIPGLADNEQFF.

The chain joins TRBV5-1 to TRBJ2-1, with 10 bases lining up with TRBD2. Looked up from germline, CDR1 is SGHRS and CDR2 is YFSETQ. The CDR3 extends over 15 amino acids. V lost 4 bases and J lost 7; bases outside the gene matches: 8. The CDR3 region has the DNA TGCGCCAGCAGCCTAAGCGGGGGGGTAATGAATGAGCAGTTCTTC. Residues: CASSLSGGVMNEQFF.

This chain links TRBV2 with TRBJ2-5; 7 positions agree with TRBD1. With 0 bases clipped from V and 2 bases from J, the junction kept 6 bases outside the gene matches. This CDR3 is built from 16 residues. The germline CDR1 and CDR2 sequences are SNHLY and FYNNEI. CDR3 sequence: CASSEAVGGLQETQYF. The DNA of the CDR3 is TGTGCCAGCAGTGAAGCGGTAGGGGGCCTACAAGAGACCCAGTACTTC.

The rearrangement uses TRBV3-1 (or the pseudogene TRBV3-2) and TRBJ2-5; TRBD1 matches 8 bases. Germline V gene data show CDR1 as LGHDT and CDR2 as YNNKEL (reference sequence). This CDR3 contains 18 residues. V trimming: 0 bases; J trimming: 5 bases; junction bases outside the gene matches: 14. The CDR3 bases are TGTGCCAGCAGCCAAGAGAGAAAACCGGGACAGGCACAGGAGACCCAGTACTTC. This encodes CASSQERKPGQAQETQYF.

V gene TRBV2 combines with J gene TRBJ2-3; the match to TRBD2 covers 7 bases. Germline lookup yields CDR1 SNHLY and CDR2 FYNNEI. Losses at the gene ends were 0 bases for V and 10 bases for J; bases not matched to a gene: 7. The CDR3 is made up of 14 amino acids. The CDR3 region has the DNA TGTGCCAGCAGTGAAGCGGGGGGGAATCGTCCGCAGTATTTT. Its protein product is CASSEAGGNRPQYF. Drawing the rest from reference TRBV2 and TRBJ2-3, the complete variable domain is EPEVTQTPSHQVTQMGQEVILRCVPISNHLYFYWYRQILGQKVEFLVSFYNNEISEKSEIFDDQFSVERPDGSNFTLKIRSTKLEDSAMYFCASSEAGGNRPQYFGPGTRLTVL.

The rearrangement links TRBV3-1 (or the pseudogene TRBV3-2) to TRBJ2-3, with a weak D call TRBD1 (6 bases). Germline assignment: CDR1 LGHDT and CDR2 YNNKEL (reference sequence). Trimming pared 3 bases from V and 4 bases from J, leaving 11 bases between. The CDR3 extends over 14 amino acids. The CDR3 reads CASSQYRESDTQYF. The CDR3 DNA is TGTGCCAGCAGCCAGTACAGGGAATCAGATACGCAGTATTTT.

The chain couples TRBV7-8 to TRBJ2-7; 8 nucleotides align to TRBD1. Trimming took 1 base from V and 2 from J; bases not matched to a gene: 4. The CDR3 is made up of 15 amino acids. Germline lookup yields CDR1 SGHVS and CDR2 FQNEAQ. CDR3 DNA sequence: TGTGCCAGCAGCTTAGAACAGGGGGAGCCCTACGAGCAGTACTTC. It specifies CASSLEQGEPYEQYF.

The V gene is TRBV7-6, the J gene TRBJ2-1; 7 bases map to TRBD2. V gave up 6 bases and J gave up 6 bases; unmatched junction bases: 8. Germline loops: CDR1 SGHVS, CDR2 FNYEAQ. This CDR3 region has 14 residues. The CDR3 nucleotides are TGTGCCAGCAGTCACCCGGGACTAACCAATGAGCAGTTCTTC. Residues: CASSHPGLTNEQFF. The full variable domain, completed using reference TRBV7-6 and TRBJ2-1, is GAGVSQSPRYKVTKRGQDVALRCDPISGHVSLYWYRQALGQGPEFLTYFNYEAQQDKSGLPNDRFSAERPEGSISTLTIQRTEQRDSAMYRCASSHPGLTNEQFFGPGTRLTVL.

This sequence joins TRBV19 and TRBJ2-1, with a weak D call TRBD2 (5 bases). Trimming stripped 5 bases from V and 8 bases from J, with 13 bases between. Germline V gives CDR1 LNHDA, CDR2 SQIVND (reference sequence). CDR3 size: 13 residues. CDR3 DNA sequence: TGTGCCAGTAGTGGCGGGCCCCGGGATGAGCAGTTCTTC. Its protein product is CASSGGPRDEQFF.

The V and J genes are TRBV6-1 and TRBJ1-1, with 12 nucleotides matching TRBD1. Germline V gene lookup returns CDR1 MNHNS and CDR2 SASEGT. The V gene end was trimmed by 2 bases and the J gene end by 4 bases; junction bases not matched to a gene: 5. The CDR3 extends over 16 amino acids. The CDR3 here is CASSEPGTGGLTEAFF. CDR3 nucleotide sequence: TGTGCCAGCAGTGAACCGGGGACAGGGGGCCTCACTGAAGCTTTCTTT.

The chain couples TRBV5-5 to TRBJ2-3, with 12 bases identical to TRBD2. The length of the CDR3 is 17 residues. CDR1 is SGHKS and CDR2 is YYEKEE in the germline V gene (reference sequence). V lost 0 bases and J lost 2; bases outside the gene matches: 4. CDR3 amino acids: CASSLGLAGGPTDTQYF. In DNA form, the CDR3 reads TGTGCCAGCAGCTTGGGGCTAGCGGGGGGGCCCACAGATACGCAGTATTTT.

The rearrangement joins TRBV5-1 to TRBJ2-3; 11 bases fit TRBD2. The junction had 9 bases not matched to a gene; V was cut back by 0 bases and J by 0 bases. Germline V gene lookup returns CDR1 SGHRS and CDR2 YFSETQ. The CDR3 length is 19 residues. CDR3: CASSLEASGGIGSTDTQYF. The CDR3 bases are TGCGCCAGCAGCTTGGAGGCTAGCGGGGGGATTGGTAGCACAGATACGCAGTATTTT.

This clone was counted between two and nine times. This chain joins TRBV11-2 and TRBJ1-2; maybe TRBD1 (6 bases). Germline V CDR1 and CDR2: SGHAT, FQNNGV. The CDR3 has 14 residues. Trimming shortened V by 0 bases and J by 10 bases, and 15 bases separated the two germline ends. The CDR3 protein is CASSLEGAYWDYTF. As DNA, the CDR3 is TGTGCCAGCAGCTTAGAGGGGGCGTATTGGGACTACACCTTC.

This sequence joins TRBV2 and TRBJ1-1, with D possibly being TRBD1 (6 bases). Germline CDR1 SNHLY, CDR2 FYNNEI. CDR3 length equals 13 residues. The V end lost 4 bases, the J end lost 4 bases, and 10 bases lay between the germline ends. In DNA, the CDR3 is TGTGCCAGCAGTGCGACAGGTGGCACTGAAGCTTTCTTT. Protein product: CASSATGGTEAFF.

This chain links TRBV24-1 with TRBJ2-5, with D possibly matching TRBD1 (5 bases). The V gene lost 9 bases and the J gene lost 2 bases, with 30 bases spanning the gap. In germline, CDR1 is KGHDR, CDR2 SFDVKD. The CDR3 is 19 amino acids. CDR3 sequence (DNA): TGTGCCACCCCGCCCTGGCCCCTCCTAGGTAGGACACCGCAAGAGACCCAGTACTTC. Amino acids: CATPPWPLLGRTPQETQYF.

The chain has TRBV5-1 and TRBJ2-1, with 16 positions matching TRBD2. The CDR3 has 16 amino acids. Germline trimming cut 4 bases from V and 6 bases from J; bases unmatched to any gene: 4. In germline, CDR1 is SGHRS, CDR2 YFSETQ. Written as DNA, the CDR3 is TGCGCCAGCAGCACGGGACTAGCGGGGGGGCCCAATGAGCAGTTCTTC. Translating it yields CASSTGLAGGPNEQFF.